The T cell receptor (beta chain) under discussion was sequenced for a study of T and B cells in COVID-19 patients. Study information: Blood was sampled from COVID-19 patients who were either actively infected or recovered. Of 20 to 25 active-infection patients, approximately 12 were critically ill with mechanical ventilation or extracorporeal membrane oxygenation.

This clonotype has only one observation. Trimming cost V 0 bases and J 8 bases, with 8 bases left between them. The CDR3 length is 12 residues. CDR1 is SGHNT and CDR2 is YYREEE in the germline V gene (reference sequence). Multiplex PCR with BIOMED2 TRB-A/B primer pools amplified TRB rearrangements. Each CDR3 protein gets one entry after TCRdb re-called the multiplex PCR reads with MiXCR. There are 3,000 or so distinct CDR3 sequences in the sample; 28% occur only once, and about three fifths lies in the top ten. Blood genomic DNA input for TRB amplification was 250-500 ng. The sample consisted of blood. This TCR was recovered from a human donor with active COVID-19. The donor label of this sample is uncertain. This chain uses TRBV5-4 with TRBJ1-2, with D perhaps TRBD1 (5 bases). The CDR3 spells CASSLAQAGYTF. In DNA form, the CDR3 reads TGTGCCAGCAGCTTGGCACAGGCGGGCTACACCTTC.